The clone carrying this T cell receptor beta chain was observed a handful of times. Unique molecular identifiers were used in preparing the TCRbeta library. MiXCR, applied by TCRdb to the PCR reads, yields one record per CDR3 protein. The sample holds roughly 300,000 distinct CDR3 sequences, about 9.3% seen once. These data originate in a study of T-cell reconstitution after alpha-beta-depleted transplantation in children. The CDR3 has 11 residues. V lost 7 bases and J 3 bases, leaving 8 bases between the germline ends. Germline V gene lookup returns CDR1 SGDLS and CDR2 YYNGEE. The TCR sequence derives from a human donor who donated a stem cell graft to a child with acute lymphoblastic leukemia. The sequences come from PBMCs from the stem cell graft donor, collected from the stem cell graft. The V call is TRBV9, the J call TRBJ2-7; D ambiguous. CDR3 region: CASGTVYEQYF. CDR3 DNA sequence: TGTGCCAGCGGCACCGTCTACGAGCAGTACTTC.